The 9 T cell receptor beta chains presented below share a single source sample, sequenced in a study of T cells in narcolepsy. Clones were read by immunoSEQ multiplex PCR, and TCRdb kept only the in-frame ones, dropping some. The sample holds tens of thousands of clones; about 85% are singletons and the top ten take 1.3%. The source material was CD45RA- memory CD4+ T cells from PBMCs. Receptors were obtained from a human donor with narcolepsy.

The chain links TRBV19 to TRBJ2-7; 9 nucleotides line up with TRBD2. The junction had 13 bases not matched to a gene; V was cut back by 5 bases and J by 2 bases. The CDR3 contains 17 residues. Germline loops: CDR1 LNHDA, CDR2 SQIVND (reference sequence). The CDR3 protein is CASSVRLAGQITYEQYF. CDR3 sequence (DNA): TGTGCCAGTAGTGTAAGGCTAGCGGGACAAATTACCTACGAGCAGTACTTC.

The sample holds one count of this clone. The CDR3 loop is CASSFGVARTYNEQFF. The CDR3 DNA sequence: TGTGCCAGCAGCTTTGGTGTAGCGAGAACATACAATGAGCAGTTCTTC. The rearrangement links TRBV7-2 to TRBJ2-1; maybe TRBD2 (5 bases). CDR3 length equals 16 residues. V was shortened by 3 bases and J by 4 bases, with 16 bases between the two germline ends. Germline V CDR1 and CDR2: SGHTA, FQGNSA.

The chain recombines TRBV4-2 with TRBJ2-7; 10 bases are shared with TRBD2. V was pared by 0 bases and J by 3 bases, with 2 bases of the junction left unmatched. CDR1 LGHNA and CDR2 YNFKEQ come from the germline V gene. The CDR3 covers 15 residues. CDR3 sequence: CASSQDRTSGYEQYF. DNA for the CDR3: TGTGCCAGCAGCCAAGATCGGACTAGCGGCTACGAGCAGTACTTC.

The V and J genes are TRBV27 and TRBJ2-5; 11 bases match TRBD1. Germline CDR1 reads MNHEY; CDR2 reads SMNVEV (reference sequence). J gave up 5 bases and V 2 bases, and 7 bases lay outside the gene matches. This CDR3 comprises 16 residues. The CDR3 nucleotides read TGTGCCAGCAGTTTAAATCCGGACAGGGGGCAGGAGACCCAGTACTTC. Translated: CASSLNPDRGQETQYF.

This clone was recorded only once. The J gene is TRBJ2-1, the V gene TRBV9; tentative D call: TRBD2 (6 bases). Trimming took 3 bases from V and 4 from J, leaving 17 bases between them. Looked up from germline, CDR1 is SGDLS and CDR2 is YYNGEE. The CDR3 extends over 16 amino acids. The CDR3 DNA sequence: TGTGCCAGCAGCGCTGGGAGCGGGCGGGAATACAATGAGCAGTTCTTC. This gives the protein CASSAGSGREYNEQFF.

The chain recombines TRBV7-2 with TRBJ2-3, with TRBD2 matching over 7 bases. The CDR3 has 16 residues. In germline, CDR1 is SGHTA, CDR2 FQGNSA. After removal of 5 bases from V and 3 bases from J, the junction contained 11 bases not matched to a gene. For the CDR3, the DNA is TGTGCCAGCAGCCCCCAAGCGGGAAGGGGTACAGATACGCAGTATTTT. This gives the protein CASSPQAGRGTDTQYF.

This rearrangement joins TRBV6-1 to TRBJ2-1; perhaps TRBD2 as D (6 bases). The V gene lost 4 bases and the J gene lost 6 bases, with 10 bases spanning the gap. This CDR3 has 13 amino acids. Germline lookup yields CDR1 MNHNS and CDR2 SASEGT. CDR3 amino acids: CASSVEGLNEQFF. The DNA of the CDR3 is TGTGCCAGCAGTGTGGAGGGGCTCAATGAGCAGTTCTTC.

The chain employs TRBV28 and TRBJ1-5, with D possibly matching TRBD1 (5 bases). The CDR3 covers 14 residues. CDR1 is MDHEN and CDR2 is SYDVKM in the germline V gene. Trimming stripped 6 bases from V and 7 bases from J, with 16 bases between. For the CDR3, the DNA is TGTGCCAGCAGCCCACGGACACCACCCCAGCCCCAGCATTTT. Translating gives CASSPRTPPQPQHF.

V gene TRBV9 combines with J gene TRBJ2-1; TRBD2 matches at 8 bases. The ends lost 0 bases at V and 7 bases at J; junction bases unmatched: 6. Germline values: CDR1 SGDLS, CDR2 YYNGEE. CDR3 size: 15 residues. In DNA form, the CDR3 reads TGTGCCAGCAGCGTAGCTACAGCGGGAGTTAATGAGCAGTTCTTC. Its translation is CASSVATAGVNEQFF.